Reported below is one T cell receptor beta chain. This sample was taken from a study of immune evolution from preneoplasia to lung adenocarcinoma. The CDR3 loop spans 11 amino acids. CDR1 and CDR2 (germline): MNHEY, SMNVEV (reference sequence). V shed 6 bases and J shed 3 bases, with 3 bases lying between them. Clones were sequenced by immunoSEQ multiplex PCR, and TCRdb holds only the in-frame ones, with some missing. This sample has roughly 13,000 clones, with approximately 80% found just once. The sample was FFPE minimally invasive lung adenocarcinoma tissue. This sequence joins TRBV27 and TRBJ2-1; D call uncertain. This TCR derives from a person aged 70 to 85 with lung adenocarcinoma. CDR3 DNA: TGTGCCAGCAGCCGCTACAATGAGCAGTTCTTC. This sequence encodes CASSRYNEQFF.